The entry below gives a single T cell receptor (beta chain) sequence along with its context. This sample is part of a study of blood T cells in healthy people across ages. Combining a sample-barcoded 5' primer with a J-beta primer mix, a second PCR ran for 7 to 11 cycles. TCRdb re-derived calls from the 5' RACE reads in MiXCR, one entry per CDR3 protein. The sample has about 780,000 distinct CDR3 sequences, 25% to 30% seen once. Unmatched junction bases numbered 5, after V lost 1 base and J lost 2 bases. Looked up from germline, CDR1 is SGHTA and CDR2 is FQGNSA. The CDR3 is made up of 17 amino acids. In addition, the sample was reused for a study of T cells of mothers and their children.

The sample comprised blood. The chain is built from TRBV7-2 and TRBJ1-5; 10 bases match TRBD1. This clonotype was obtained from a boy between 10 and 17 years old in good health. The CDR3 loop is CASSLGQGAWGNQPQHF. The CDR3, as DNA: TGTGCCAGCAGCTTAGGACAGGGGGCTTGGGGCAATCAGCCCCAGCATTTT.